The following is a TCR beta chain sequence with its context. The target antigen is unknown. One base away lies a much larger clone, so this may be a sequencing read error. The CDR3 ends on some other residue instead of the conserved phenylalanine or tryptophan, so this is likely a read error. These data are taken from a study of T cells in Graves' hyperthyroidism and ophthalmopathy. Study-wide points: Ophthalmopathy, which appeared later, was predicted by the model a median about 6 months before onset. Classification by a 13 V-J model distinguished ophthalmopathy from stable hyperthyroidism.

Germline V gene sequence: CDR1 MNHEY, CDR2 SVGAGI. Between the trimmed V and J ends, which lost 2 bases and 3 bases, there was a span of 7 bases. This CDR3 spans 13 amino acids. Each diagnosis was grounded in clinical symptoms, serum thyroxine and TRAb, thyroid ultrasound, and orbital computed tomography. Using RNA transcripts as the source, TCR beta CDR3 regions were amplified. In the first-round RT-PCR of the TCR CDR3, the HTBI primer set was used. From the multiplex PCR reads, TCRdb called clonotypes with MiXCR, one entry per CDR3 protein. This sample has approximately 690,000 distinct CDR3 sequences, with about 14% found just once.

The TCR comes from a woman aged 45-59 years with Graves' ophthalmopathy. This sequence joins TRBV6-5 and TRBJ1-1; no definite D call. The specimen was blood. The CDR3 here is CASSYESYTEAFL. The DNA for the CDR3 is TGTGCCAGCAGTTACGAATCTTACACTGAAGCTTTCTTA.